A selection of T cell receptor beta chains follows, all from one sample in a study of tumor and adjacent non-tumor tissue in lung cancer. From the multiplex PCR reads, TCRdb called clonotypes with MiXCR, one entry per CDR3 protein. Counted here are about 80,000 distinct CDR3 sequences, around 86% occurring once; the ten biggest clones make up 10% to 15%. The sequenced sample was lung tumor tissue. These receptor sequences come from a woman in her 50s with non-small cell lung cancer. Each CDR3 is given with its conserved first and last residue. A D gene is named only where the DNA matches it firmly. Only some rows state a clone size, as once, few, many or a class for expanded clones.

clone size	D gene	J gene	V gene	CDR3 DNA	CDR3 protein
-	TRBD2	TRBJ2-1	TRBV12-3/TRBV12-4	TGTGGCAGCACATACTCTAGCGGGTGCTCCAATGAGCAGTTCTTC	CGSTYSSGCSNEQFF
once	-	TRBJ1-5	TRBV29-1	TGCAGCGTTGAATGGTTCAGGCTCGCAACAGGGAATCAGCACCAGCATTTT	CSVEWFRLATGNQHQHF
once	-	TRBJ2-7	TRBV20-1	TGCAGTGCGGAACTAGTAGGAGGAACCTACGAGCAGTACTTC	CSAELVGGTYEQYF
-	TRBD2	TRBJ2-3	TRBV15	TGTGCCACCATCAGAGACCCTCGATACTTAGCGGGAGGACCGCTCACAGATACGCAGTATTTT	CATIRDPRYLAGGPLTDTQYF
-	-	TRBJ2-5	TRBV28	TGTACCAGCAGCATCCCGGGGGACATGGGGACCCAGTACTTC	CTSSIPGDMGTQYF
-	-	TRBJ2-3	TRBV5-5	TGTGCCAGCAGCCTAACTATTGGTAGCACAAATACGCAGTATTTT	CASSLTIGSTNTQYF
-	TRBD2	TRBJ2-3	TRBV4-2	TGTGCCAGCAGCCAAGGGGGGGGACTTAACACTGATACGCAGTATTTT	CASSQGGGLNTDTQYF
-	-	TRBJ2-2	TRBV20-1	TGCAGTGCTAGAAGTTTCGGGGCACTGTTTTTT	CSARSFGALFF
few	-	TRBJ2-3	TRBV4-2	TGTGTCAGCAGCCAATACAGGGAGGTCACAGATATGCAGTATTTT	CVSSQYREVTDMQYF
many	TRBD2	TRBJ2-1	TRBV30	TGTGCCTGGACCAACGGGACTAGATTTTCGACAAGGCAGTTCTTC	CAWTNGTRFSTRQFF
-	-	TRBJ2-7	TRBV20-1	TGCAGTGCGGCGCCTAACGGAACCCCCAACGAGCAGTACTTC	CSAAPNGTPNEQYF
-	-	TRBJ1-2	TRBV4-2	TGTGCCAGCAGCCAAGAATCGGGCTATGGCTACACTTTC	CASSQESGYGYTF
few	-	TRBJ2-2	TRBV28	TGTGCCAGCAGTTCCTATAGGGGAGCGAACACCGGGGAGCTGTTTTTT	CASSSYRGANTGELFF
-	-	TRBJ2-7	TRBV10-2	TGCGCCAGCAGTAAGTCTGAGACTACCCTCTACGAGCAGTACTTC	CASSKSETTLYEQYF
once	-	TRBJ2-5	TRBV5-5	TGTGCAAGCATCTTGTTGGCTCTTCAAGAGACCCAGTACTTC	CASILLALQETQYF
once	-	TRBJ2-2	TRBV12-3/TRBV12-4	TGTGCCAGCAATGGACGGGGGGCTGTGACCGGGGAGCTGTTTTTT	CASNGRGAVTGELFF
few	TRBD2	TRBJ2-2	TRBV29-1	TGCAGCGTTAAGCTAGCGGGAGGGACCGGGGAGTTGTTTTTT	CSVKLAGGTGELFF
once	-	TRBJ1-1	TRBV6-2/TRBV6-3	TGTGCCAGCGGTTGCTCTGAGAACACTGAAGCTTTCTTT	CASGCSENTEAFF
-	-	TRBJ2-2	TRBV20-1	TGCAGTGCTAAAGATAATGGGGGAAACTCCGGGGAACTGTTTTTT	CSAKDNGGNSGELFF
-	-	TRBJ2-1	TRBV4-1	TGCGCCAGCAGCCGCAGATTAGTGGAGACCTACAATGAGCAGTTCTTC	CASSRRLVETYNEQFF
-	TRBD1	TRBJ2-1	TRBV20-1	TGCAGTACTGGGCCGGGACAGGGATTTAGAAATGAGCCGTTCTTC	CSTGPGQGFRNEPFF
many	-	TRBJ2-2	TRBV20-1	TGCAGTGCTAGAGGAAATGCCGGGGAGCTGTTTTTT	CSARGNAGELFF
-	TRBD1	TRBJ1-4	TRBV4-2	TGTGCCAGTAGCCAAGTTCAGGGGGCCGAGGAAAAACTGTTTTTT	CASSQVQGAEEKLFF